What follows are 2 T cell receptor beta chains derived from one specimen sequenced in a study of cytomegalovirus exposure and HLA in healthy donors. Primers: 60 Vbeta forward and 13 Jbeta reverse. The assay was immunoSEQ multiplex PCR, and TCRdb's table has in-frame clones only and misses some. The sample includes 150,000 or so clones, roughly 80% of them seen just once. The sample comprised PBMCs. These receptors came from a woman under 30 in good health and CMV-seronegative.

This sequence joins TRBV5-1 and TRBJ2-2; tentatively, D is TRBD2 (5 bases). The CDR3 is made up of 15 amino acids. The germline V gene has CDR1 SGHRS and CDR2 YFSETQ. Trimming stripped 4 bases from V and 5 bases from J, with 15 bases between. DNA of the CDR3: TGCGCCAGCAGCATTCCGGCGGGTGGTACCGGGGAGCTGTTTTTT. It codes for CASSIPAGGTGELFF.

V and J are TRBV25-1 and TRBJ2-7; D might be TRBD1 (5 bases). V lost 6 bases and J lost 6, with 6 bases in between. From germline, CDR1 is MGHDK and CDR2 SYGVNS. The length of the CDR3 is 10 residues. CDR3 in DNA: TGTGCCAGCAGAGGGGTCGAGCAGTACTTC. Its translation: CASRGVEQYF.